The present entry profiles one T cell receptor beta chain with its context. In the authors' methods: Amplified reference gene primers provided the basis for estimating nucleated cell counts. Clones were sequenced by immunoSEQ multiplex PCR, and TCRdb holds only the in-frame ones, with some missing. The V and J calls and the clone size are those of that table, but D and trimming were determined from the DNA. The data show about 220,000 clones, with about 78% seen just once and 7.2% held by the top ten. The data belong to a study of blood T cell repertoires in COVID-19. About the research overall: COVID-19 samples from acute and convalescent phases originated in the United States, Italy and Spain. Sources were T cells, B-cell-depleted T cells, or PBMCs; the material itself was cDNA or gDNA.

Trimming left V 6 bases short and J 4 bases short, with 16 bases between. The CDR3 is made up of 14 amino acids. From germline, CDR1 is SGHRS and CDR2 YFSETQ. The chain joins TRBV5-1 to TRBJ1-2; D is uncertain. This TCR came from a woman in her seventies with acute or convalescent COVID-19. Sequencing was carried out using peripheral blood. This chain's CDR3 is CASKANERSYGYTF. The CDR3 DNA is TGCGCCAGCAAAGCGAATGAAAGGTCCTATGGCTACACCTTC.